A selection of T cell receptor beta chains follows, all from one sample in a study of blood T cell repertoires in COVID-19. Using immunoSEQ multiplex PCR, the repertoire was profiled, and TCRdb retains in-frame clones only, with some absent. The table shows 180,000 or so clones, with 78% occurring only once. Material: peripheral blood. The receptors stem from a woman of 80 years or more with active or convalescent COVID-19. Both conserved end residues are part of each CDR3. D genes are given only for firm matches. Not every row has a clone size; where given, it reads once, few, many or a size class.

J gene	D gene	V gene	clone size	CDR3 DNA	CDR3 protein
TRBJ2-2	NA	TRBV7-9	NA	TGTGCCAGCAGCCTAGGGGGAGGTCGCGTGTTCACCGGGGAGCTGTTTTTT	CASSLGGGRVFTGELFF
TRBJ1-2	TRBD1	TRBV6-5	NA	TGTGCCAGCAGTTACTTAGGACAGGGTGGCTACACCTTC	CASSYLGQGGYTF
TRBJ1-1	NA	TRBV11-2	NA	TGTGCCAGCAGCCCTGGCGGGGCTGGTCTCATGAACACTGAAGCTTTCTTT	CASSPGGAGLMNTEAFF
TRBJ1-1	TRBD1	TRBV30	NA	TGTGCCTGGGCAGCACAGGGGGCAGTGGTGACTGAAGCTTTCTTT	CAWAAQGAVVTEAFF
TRBJ2-5	TRBD2	TRBV7-8	NA	TGTGCCAGCAGCCCGGGACTAGCGGGGGGGTGGGAGACCCAGTACTTC	CASSPGLAGGWETQYF
TRBJ1-1	NA	TRBV6-5	NA	TGTGCCAGCAGTTACTCCCTAGGCGGGGGAAACACTGAAGCTTTCTTT	CASSYSLGGGNTEAFF
TRBJ2-4	NA	TRBV2	few	TGTGCCAGCAGTGATGTTGAGGGAAACATTCAGTACTTC	CASSDVEGNIQYF
TRBJ2-3	NA	TRBV6-2/TRBV6-3	NA	TGTGCCAGCAGTTACTCCTCAGATACGCAGTATTTT	CASSYSSDTQYF
TRBJ2-7	NA	TRBV5-4	NA	TGTGCCAGCAGCAACCGCTCAGGGTCCCGTGTCTACGAGCAGTACTTC	CASSNRSGSRVYEQYF
TRBJ1-2	TRBD1	TRBV29-1	NA	TGCAGCGTTAATACAGGGGCACACTATGGCTACACCTTC	CSVNTGAHYGYTF
TRBJ1-4	TRBD1	TRBV27	few	TGTGCCAGCAGCCTTACGGGACAGGTTAATGAAAAACTGTTTTTT	CASSLTGQVNEKLFF
TRBJ1-6	NA	TRBV7-9	NA	TGTGCCAGCAGGACAGATTATAATTCACCCCTCCACTTT	CASRTDYNSPLHF
TRBJ2-4	NA	TRBV3-1/TRBV3-2	NA	TGTGCCAGCAGCCAAGATCCTAGCAGCAACATTCAGTACTTC	CASSQDPSSNIQYF
TRBJ2-7	NA	TRBV6-2/TRBV6-3	once	TGTGCCAGCAGTTACTCGGTGGCTAGCTCCTACGAGCAGTACTTC	CASSYSVASSYEQYF
TRBJ1-2	TRBD1	TRBV28	NA	TGTGCCAGCACCACGGACAGGGCCAGGGGCTACACCTTC	CASTTDRARGYTF